A selection of T cell receptor beta chains follows, all from one sample in a study of T cells in Graves' hyperthyroidism and ophthalmopathy. TCRdb redid the calling of the multiplex PCR reads with MiXCR, one entry per CDR3 protein. Seen here are hundreds of thousands of distinct CDR3 sequences, approximately 14% observed once, and the top ten hold roughly a quarter. Sequenced input: blood. The receptors originated from a woman under 30 with Graves' hyperthyroidism that later progressed to Graves' ophthalmopathy. The CDR3 runs from the conserved cysteine through the conserved F or W. The order of the fields is D gene, clone size, J gene, V gene, CDR3 protein. The D gene is left open where the match is weak. Clone size is not always given. Where it is, it says once, few, many or a class for expanded clones.

D gene: .; clone size: many; J gene: TRBJ2-7; V gene: TRBV2; CDR3 protein: CASSEAVYEQYF
D gene: TRBD1; clone size: many; J gene: TRBJ2-5; V gene: TRBV28; CDR3 protein: CASSLRDRVETQYF
D gene: .; clone size: .; J gene: TRBJ2-1; V gene: TRBV27; CDR3 protein: CASSSRRGTSYNEQSF
D gene: .; clone size: many; J gene: TRBJ1-1; V gene: TRBV12-3/TRBV12-4; CDR3 protein: CASSSPAPNTEAFF
D gene: TRBD2; clone size: many; J gene: TRBJ2-1; V gene: TRBV3-1; CDR3 protein: CASSPSFWVAGVVYNEQFF
D gene: .; clone size: .; J gene: TRBJ2-1; V gene: TRBV2; CDR3 protein: CATKGGRYNEQFF
D gene: .; clone size: many; J gene: TRBJ2-3; V gene: TRBV12-3/TRBV12-4; CDR3 protein: CASSTRTPGTDTQYF
D gene: .; clone size: .; J gene: TRBJ2-7; V gene: TRBV19; CDR3 protein: CASSALRAAGTSSYEQYF
D gene: TRBD2; clone size: many; J gene: TRBJ2-1; V gene: TRBV6-2/TRBV6-3; CDR3 protein: CASTGRSNEQFF
D gene: .; clone size: .; J gene: TRBJ2-1; V gene: TRBV5-1; CDR3 protein: CASSLARSGHSYNEQFF
D gene: .; clone size: .; J gene: TRBJ1-2; V gene: TRBV28; CDR3 protein: CASSLLSGLYNYGYTF
D gene: .; clone size: many; J gene: TRBJ1-5; V gene: TRBV6-1; CDR3 protein: CASSEQGKGPNQPQHF
D gene: .; clone size: many; J gene: TRBJ1-6; V gene: TRBV7-9; CDR3 protein: CASSLALQWSHSNSPLHF
D gene: .; clone size: many; J gene: TRBJ1-5; V gene: TRBV2; CDR3 protein: CASSGQFRSNQPQHF
D gene: .; clone size: many; J gene: TRBJ2-7; V gene: TRBV14; CDR3 protein: CASSQQGSYEQYF
D gene: .; clone size: once; J gene: TRBJ1-5; V gene: TRBV5-6; CDR3 protein: CASSLGTYSNQPQHF
D gene: .; clone size: many; J gene: TRBJ1-2; V gene: TRBV11-2; CDR3 protein: CASSLGQGRTLNYGYTF
D gene: .; clone size: many; J gene: TRBJ1-4; V gene: TRBV20-1; CDR3 protein: CSARFTTNEKLFF
D gene: .; clone size: many; J gene: TRBJ2-1; V gene: TRBV27; CDR3 protein: CASRAPNEQFF
D gene: TRBD2; clone size: .; J gene: TRBJ2-3; V gene: TRBV7-2; CDR3 protein: CASSWGLAGATDTQYF
D gene: .; clone size: many; J gene: TRBJ1-1; V gene: TRBV30; CDR3 protein: CAWLLGNEAFF
D gene: .; clone size: .; J gene: TRBJ2-7; V gene: TRBV20-1; CDR3 protein: CSASSTNSYEQYF